The rows below give T cell receptor beta chains drawn from one sample of a study of cytomegalovirus exposure and HLA in healthy donors. Assay used: immunoSEQ multiplex PCR; TCRdb lists only in-frame clones, some missing. Seen here are more than 150,000 clones, roughly four fifths observed once, and the top ten hold under 2%. The sequenced sample was PBMCs. The receptors were gathered from a man aged 18 to 29 in good health and CMV-seronegative. The CDR3 runs from the conserved cysteine through the conserved F or W. A D gene is named only where the DNA matches it firmly. A clone size is listed for some rows: how often the clone was seen (once, few, many), or a class if it is expanded.

d_call: .; clone_size: .; j_call: TRBJ1-2; v_call: TRBV6-5; cdr3_nt: TGTGCCAGCAGACCGGGACACCTCTATGGCTACACCTTC; cdr3_aa: CASRPGHLYGYTF
d_call: TRBD1; clone_size: .; j_call: TRBJ1-4; v_call: TRBV6-8; cdr3_nt: TGTGCCAGCAGTTACCCGATAAACAGGGGGTGCCGTGGTGGTGAAAAACTGTTTTTT; cdr3_aa: CASSYPINRGCRGGEKLFF
d_call: .; clone_size: once; j_call: TRBJ2-2; v_call: TRBV28; cdr3_nt: TGTGCCAGCAGTTTGCCGGACAGCCCGAACACCGGGGAGCTGTTTTTT; cdr3_aa: CASSLPDSPNTGELFF
d_call: TRBD1; clone_size: .; j_call: TRBJ1-3; v_call: TRBV10-3; cdr3_nt: TGTGCCATCAGTGACCTGGGACAGGGGAACATCATATATTTT; cdr3_aa: CAISDLGQGNIIYF
d_call: .; clone_size: .; j_call: TRBJ2-1; v_call: TRBV9; cdr3_nt: TGTGCCAGCAGCCCACAGGGACGCTCCTACAATGAGCAGTTCTTC; cdr3_aa: CASSPQGRSYNEQFF
d_call: .; clone_size: .; j_call: TRBJ1-4; v_call: TRBV7-9; cdr3_nt: TGTGCCAGCAGCTCCCGGACGGGGAATGAAAAACTGTTTTTT; cdr3_aa: CASSSRTGNEKLFF
d_call: .; clone_size: .; j_call: TRBJ1-1; v_call: TRBV28; cdr3_nt: TGTGCCGCCACCGATCTTTCTACCAGGGCTTTCTTT; cdr3_aa: CAATDLSTRAFF
d_call: .; clone_size: .; j_call: TRBJ1-6; v_call: TRBV11-2; cdr3_nt: TGTGCCAGCACCCTAACCCACAGGGCCGGGAATTCACCCCTCCACTTT; cdr3_aa: CASTLTHRAGNSPLHF
d_call: .; clone_size: .; j_call: TRBJ2-5; v_call: TRBV7-8; cdr3_nt: TGTGCCAGCAGCTTATGGCCCGAAGAGACCCAGTACTTC; cdr3_aa: CASSLWPEETQYF
d_call: TRBD1; clone_size: few; j_call: TRBJ2-3; v_call: TRBV27; cdr3_nt: TGTGCCAGCAGTGGGGCCGGGACAGGGACAGATACGCAGTATTTT; cdr3_aa: CASSGAGTGTDTQYF
d_call: .; clone_size: once; j_call: TRBJ2-7; v_call: TRBV4-1; cdr3_nt: TGCGCCAGCAGCCAACTAGGCCTGAGGGACGAGCAGTACTTC; cdr3_aa: CASSQLGLRDEQYF